The clone carrying this T cell receptor beta chain was detected a few times. These data belong to a study of blood T cell repertoires in COVID-19. Overall study: Whether acute or convalescent, the COVID-19 samples came from the United States, Italy and Spain. Sources were T cells, B-cell-depleted T cells, or PBMCs; the material itself was cDNA or gDNA.

V lost 4 bases to trimming and J lost 6 bases, with 8 bases between them. The germline gives CDR1 SGHRS, CDR2 YFSETQ. This CDR3 is built from 12 residues. Assay: immunoSEQ multiplex PCR; the TCRdb copy retains only in-frame clones and omits some. The sample yields approximately 160,000 clones, 75% to 90% seen once. The source of this sequence is a woman aged 55 to 70 with acute or convalescent COVID-19. The genes are TRBV5-1 and TRBJ1-3; D gene unclear. Sample: peripheral blood. CDR3 coding DNA: TGCGCCAGCAGCGGAGAGATAAACACCATATATTTT. Amino acids: CASSGEINTIYF.